What follows are 28 T cell receptor beta chains derived from one specimen sequenced in a study of blood T cell repertoires in COVID-19. Measured with immunoSEQ multiplex PCR; TCRdb has only the in-frame clones, and not every one. This table holds 150,000 to 200,000 clones, roughly four fifths found once. Sequenced sample: peripheral blood. The receptors derive from a human donor with acute or convalescent COVID-19. The donor label of this sample is uncertain.

This chain joins TRBV19 and TRBJ1-6; 9 bases are a match to TRBD1. The CDR3 runs to 15 residues. Germline V gives CDR1 LNHDA, CDR2 SQIVND (reference sequence). V shed 3 bases, J shed 10 bases, and the junction held 7 bases outside the gene matches. The CDR3 here is CASSILTGGESPLHF. The CDR3 nucleotides read TGTGCCAGTAGTATCCTAACAGGGGGCGAATCACCCCTCCACTTT.

This clone appeared a single time. The gene calls are TRBV7-9 and TRBJ1-2; 8 positions match TRBD1. V gave up 1 base and J gave up 4 bases; unmatched junction bases: 5. The CDR3 is made up of 15 amino acids. CDR1 and CDR2 from the germline V gene are SEHNR and FQNEAQ (reference sequence). CDR3 sequence (DNA): TGTGCCAGCAGCTTAGAGACAGGGGCCGCCTATGGCTACACCTTC. This translates into CASSLETGAAYGYTF.

The gene calls are TRBV5-1 and TRBJ1-4, with D maybe TRBD1 (6 bases). The germline V gene encodes CDR1 SGHRS and CDR2 YFSETQ. Trimming left V 0 bases short and J 7 bases short, with 13 bases between. CDR3 length: 15 amino acids. The CDR3 nucleotides read TGCGCCAGCAGCTTGGATGTATCAGGGGCTGAAAAACTGTTTTTT. It codes for CASSLDVSGAEKLFF.

This chain connects TRBV29-1 to TRBJ1-1; 10 nucleotides match TRBD1. The ends lost 3 bases at V and 4 bases at J; junction bases unmatched: 2. This CDR3 comprises 13 residues. Germline CDR1 and CDR2: SQVTM and ANQGSEA. Here the CDR3 reads CSVETGGRTEAFF. CDR3 nucleotides: TGCAGCGTTGAGACAGGGGGCCGCACTGAAGCTTTCTTT.

The chain combines TRBV7-9 with TRBJ2-3, with D tentatively TRBD2 (5 bases). Germline values: CDR1 SEHNR, CDR2 FQNEAQ (reference sequence). This CDR3 has 15 amino acids. Trimming stripped 2 bases from V and 3 bases from J, with 12 bases between. The CDR3 bases are TGTGCCAGCAGCTTACTTACGGGATGGACAGATACGCAGTATTTT. This encodes CASSLLTGWTDTQYF.

This sequence joins TRBV5-1 and TRBJ2-5; 7 nucleotides line up with TRBD2. Germline lookup yields CDR1 SGHRS and CDR2 YFSETQ. The CDR3 runs to 14 residues. The V gene end was trimmed by 3 bases and the J gene end by 3 bases; junction bases not matched to a gene: 5. CDR3 DNA sequence: TGCGCCAGCAGCTCTTCGCTAGCGGAAGAGACCCAGTACTTC. Translation gives CASSSSLAEETQYF.

This clone has just one count. The chain is built from TRBV3-1 (or the pseudogene TRBV3-2) and TRBJ2-2, with 9 bases fitting TRBD1. Trimming at V came to 4 bases and at J to 4 bases, leaving 7 bases not matched to a gene. This CDR3 is 16 amino acids long. The germline V gene has CDR1 LGHDT and CDR2 YNNKEL (reference sequence). The CDR3 region has the DNA TGTGCCAGCAGCCTCAGGACAGGGGTCCTCACCGGGGAGCTGTTTTTT. This encodes CASSLRTGVLTGELFF.

This chain links TRBV6-4 with TRBJ2-2, with 10 bases that match TRBD2. The CDR3 totals 20 residues. Germline CDR1 reads MRHNA; CDR2 reads SNTAGT. Trimming at V came to 4 bases and at J to 4 bases, leaving 18 bases not matched to a gene. CDR3 sequence: CASSVEGLAGGPSSTGELFF. Written as DNA, the CDR3 is TGTGCCAGCAGTGTGGAAGGGTTAGCGGGAGGCCCCTCGAGCACCGGGGAGCTGTTTTTT.

The chain is built from TRBV25-1 and TRBJ2-5; 11 positions match TRBD2. Germline assignment: CDR1 MGHDK and CDR2 SYGVNS. V shed 5 bases and J 2 bases; nucleotides not matched to a gene: 4. This CDR3 is built from 15 residues. CDR3 bases: TGTGCCAGCAGTATGACTAGCGGGACTCAAGAGACCCAGTACTTC. Translation: CASSMTSGTQETQYF.

The chain combines TRBV19 with TRBJ2-7; D may be TRBD1 (6 bases). This CDR3 has 13 residues. From germline, CDR1 is LNHDA and CDR2 SQIVND (reference sequence). V was shortened by 4 bases and J by 7 bases, with 14 bases between the two germline ends. The CDR3 sequence is CASSTGETREQYF. CDR3 coding DNA: TGTGCCAGTAGTACAGGGGAGACGAGAGAGCAGTACTTC.

This chain uses TRBV7-8 with TRBJ1-1; 7 nucleotides line up with TRBD1. Per the germline V gene, CDR1 is SGHVS and CDR2 is FQNEAQ. V shed 0 bases and J 13 bases; nucleotides not matched to a gene: 14. This CDR3 comprises 15 residues. The CDR3 reads CASSLAPGQTSQGFF. CDR3 bases: TGTGCCAGCAGCTTAGCGCCGGGACAGACGTCCCAAGGTTTCTTT.

This clone came up once. V is TRBV7-2 and J is TRBJ1-4, with D tentatively TRBD1 (6 bases). This CDR3 has 16 residues. Germline CDR1 SGHTA, CDR2 FQGNSA. Between the trimmed V and J ends, which lost 4 bases and 5 bases, there was a span of 17 bases. CDR3 nucleotides: TGTGCCAGCAGCTCCCGAGGACAGTCTTTAAATGAAAAACTGTTTTTT. This encodes CASSSRGQSLNEKLFF.

The V and J genes are TRBV5-1 and TRBJ2-7; 7 positions match TRBD1. Looked up from germline, CDR1 is SGHRS and CDR2 is YFSETQ. The CDR3 spans 16 residues. With 4 bases clipped from V and 7 bases from J, the junction kept 17 bases outside the gene matches. The CDR3 sequence: CASSPTGVEWDVEQYF. In nucleotides, the CDR3 is TGCGCCAGCAGCCCCACAGGGGTTGAGTGGGACGTAGAGCAGTACTTC.

The chain is built from TRBV7-9 and TRBJ2-4; 11 positions agree with TRBD2. This CDR3 is 16 amino acids long. From germline, CDR1 is SEHNR and CDR2 FQNEAQ (reference sequence). Germline trimming cut 4 bases from V and 0 bases from J; bases unmatched to any gene: 2. The CDR3 protein is CASSSGLAGAKNIQYF. The CDR3, as DNA: TGTGCCAGCAGCTCCGGACTAGCGGGAGCCAAAAACATTCAGTACTTC.

This CDR3 reads CASGAGDSYEQYF. The CDR3 DNA sequence: TGCGCCAGCGGAGCCGGGGACTCCTACGAGCAGTACTTC. The rearrangement joins TRBV5-1 to TRBJ2-7, with D possibly TRBD2 on 5 matching bases. This CDR3 is 13 amino acids long. CDR1 is SGHRS and CDR2 is YFSETQ in the germline V gene. Trimming pared 7 bases from V and 0 bases from J, leaving 11 bases between.

This chain links TRBV25-1 with TRBJ1-1, with D tentatively TRBD1 (6 bases). The CDR3 sequence is 13 residues long. Germline V lookup: CDR1 MGHDK, CDR2 SYGVNS. V shed 5 bases and J shed 1 base, with 8 bases lying between them. As DNA, the CDR3 is TGTGCCAGCAGTAAGACAGGGAACACTGAAGCTTTCTTT. As protein: CASSKTGNTEAFF.

The gene calls are TRBV19 and TRBJ1-5; 9 bases match TRBD1. After removal of 1 base from V and 5 bases from J, the junction contained 6 bases not matched to a gene. Germline V CDR1 and CDR2: LNHDA, SQIVND (reference sequence). This CDR3 is built from 16 residues. In nucleotides, the CDR3 is TGTGCCAGTAGTATAGGGACAGGGGTAATTGATCAGCCCCAGCATTTT. Translating gives CASSIGTGVIDQPQHF.

This chain uses TRBV5-1 with TRBJ1-1, with D maybe TRBD1 (5 bases). This CDR3 has 16 residues. V dropped 0 bases and J dropped 0 bases, with 12 bases sitting between them. In germline, CDR1 is SGHRS, CDR2 YFSETQ. The CDR3 sequence: CASSLVAGFMNTEAFF. The CDR3 coding sequence is TGCGCCAGCAGCTTGGTGGCAGGGTTCATGAACACTGAAGCTTTCTTT.

V and J are TRBV9 and TRBJ2-2; D perhaps matches TRBD2 (5 bases). Germline values: CDR1 SGDLS, CDR2 YYNGEE. V was cut by 0 bases and J by 3 bases, with 6 bases left in between. This CDR3 has 14 residues. In DNA, the CDR3 is TGTGCCAGCAGCGTAGTACTAGACACCGGGGAGCTGTTTTTT. It is translated as CASSVVLDTGELFF.

The V and J genes are TRBV7-3 and TRBJ2-3, with D uncertain. Trimming removed 0 bases from V and 2 bases from J, with 6 bases in between. This CDR3 region has 14 residues. CDR1 SGHTA and CDR2 FQGTGA come from the germline V gene. The CDR3 here is CASSLTRITDTQYF. The CDR3 DNA follows: TGTGCCAGCAGCTTAACGAGGATCACAGATACGCAGTATTTT.

Only one count was recorded for this clone. V usage is TRBV19 and J usage is TRBJ2-7, with 12 nucleotides matching TRBD2. The V gene's germline CDR1 is LNHDA and CDR2 SQIVND (reference sequence). The CDR3 has 13 amino acids. J lost 3 bases, V lost 10 bases, and 4 bases had no gene match. CDR3 bases: TGTGCCACTACACTAGCGGGAGGCTACGAGCAGTACTTC. It translates to CATTLAGGYEQYF.

J is TRBJ2-3 and V is TRBV19, with 7 bases matching TRBD1. Trimming cost V 4 bases and J 1 base; bases outside gene matches: 5. This CDR3 contains 15 residues. Germline V CDR1 and CDR2: LNHDA, SQIVND (reference sequence). CDR3 loop: CASSTRTGGTDTQYF. The CDR3 DNA reads as TGTGCCAGTAGTACAAGGACAGGCGGCACAGATACGCAGTATTTT. Drawing the rest from reference TRBV19 and TRBJ2-3, the complete variable domain is DGGITQSPKYLFRKEGQNVTLSCEQNLNHDAMYWYRQDPGQGLRLIYYSQIVNDFQKGDIAEGYSVSREKKESFPLTVTSAQKNPTAFYLCASSTRTGGTDTQYFGPGTRLTVL.

The genes are TRBV20-1 and TRBJ1-5; TRBD1 is a possible D gene (5 bases). The CDR3 has 14 amino acids. The germline V and J ends were trimmed by 4 bases and 0 bases, with 10 bases remaining between them. Germline CDR1 DFQATT, CDR2 SNEGSKA (reference sequence). The DNA of the CDR3 is TGCAGTGCTAATGACAGAAGTAGCAATCAGCCCCAGCATTTT. Its protein product is CSANDRSSNQPQHF.

The chain recombines TRBV5-1 with TRBJ2-3; 7 bases match TRBD1. CDR3 length: 16 amino acids. The germline V gene has CDR1 SGHRS and CDR2 YFSETQ. V gave up 8 bases and J gave up 2 bases; unmatched junction bases: 14. CDR3 sequence (DNA): TGCGCCAGTTCCCGACAGGGCATCCCCTCCACAGATACGCAGTATTTT. This sequence encodes CASSRQGIPSTDTQYF.

This clone appeared once. The V and J genes are TRBV28 and TRBJ1-6; the D gene is possibly TRBD1 (5 bases). This CDR3 has 17 residues. The V gene lost 8 bases and the J gene lost 7 bases, with 24 bases spanning the gap. The germline V gene has CDR1 MDHEN and CDR2 SYDVKM. The CDR3 DNA sequence: TGTGCCAGCGTACTACCGGGCCGCGGGACGGGGAATTCACCCCTCCACTTT. It is translated as CASVLPGRGTGNSPLHF.

The chain employs TRBV19 and TRBJ2-2; 10 bases align to TRBD1. There are 14 residues in the CDR3. J lost 6 bases, V lost 9 bases, and 7 bases had no gene match. CDR1 is LNHDA, CDR2 SQIVND, per germline (reference sequence). The CDR3 DNA sequence: TGTGCCAGCGACCGGGACAGGGGAGCCGGGGAGCTGTTTTTT. Its protein product is CASDRDRGAGELFF.

This chain links TRBV6-2 or TRBV6-3 with TRBJ1-2; 7 bases agree with TRBD1. V shed 4 bases and J 6 bases; nucleotides not matched to a gene: 5. Germline V gene data show CDR1 as MNHEY and CDR2 as SVGEGT. The CDR3 runs to 13 residues. The CDR3 DNA reads TGTGCCAGCAGTTCGACAGGGAAGCATGGCTACACCTTC. Amino acid sequence: CASSSTGKHGYTF.

The chain couples TRBV29-1 to TRBJ2-7, with a possible D match to TRBD2 (5 bases). Germline loops: CDR1 SQVTM, CDR2 ANQGSEA. The length of the CDR3 is 12 residues. The germline V and J ends were trimmed by 2 bases and 2 bases, with 7 bases remaining between them. CDR3 nucleotides: TGCAGCGTTGAATCGACTACCTACGAGCAGTACTTC. As protein: CSVESTTYEQYF.